The next 16 T cell receptor beta chains were all read from a single sample in a study of cytomegalovirus exposure and HLA in healthy donors. Primers for the PCR totalled 60 Vbeta and 13 Jbeta. This table comes from immunoSEQ multiplex PCR, and its TCRdb copy is limited to in-frame clones, with some not included. The sample comprises 200,000 to 250,000 clones, more than 75% of which are singletons, and roughly 1.3% rests with the top ten. The sequencing sample was made of PBMCs. The receptors derive from a human donor in good health.

The chain joins TRBV18 to TRBJ2-1, with 7 bases fitting TRBD1. Per germline, CDR1 KGHSH and CDR2 LQKENI. The junction had 14 bases not matched to a gene; V was cut back by 3 bases and J by 12 bases. There are 15 residues in the CDR3. The CDR3 here is CASSPRGPNTMRQFF. DNA of the CDR3: TGTGCCAGCTCACCTAGGGGGCCAAACACAATGAGGCAGTTCTTC.

The rearrangement joins TRBV7-8 to TRBJ2-5, with 8 bases matching TRBD2. Germline loops: CDR1 SGHVS, CDR2 FQNEAQ. V gave up 5 bases and J gave up 4 bases; unmatched junction bases: 9. The CDR3 runs to 15 residues. Here the CDR3 reads CASSPRGGKGETQYF. The CDR3 region has the DNA TGTGCCAGCAGCCCTCGGGGGGGTAAGGGAGAGACCCAGTACTTC.

This clone occurred once. This chain joins TRBV5-4 and TRBJ2-5; no definite D call. The CDR3 runs 14 residues. V lost 1 base and J lost 2, with 9 bases in between. Germline values: CDR1 SGHNT, CDR2 YYREEE (reference sequence). In DNA form, the CDR3 reads TGTGCCAGCAGCTTGACTCGGGTACAAGAGACCCAGTACTTC. This sequence encodes CASSLTRVQETQYF.

The chain combines TRBV5-1 with TRBJ2-1; 9 bases agree with TRBD2. The J segment lost 7 bases and the V segment lost 0 bases, leaving 5 bases of the junction unmatched. CDR3 length: 15 residues. Germline values: CDR1 SGHRS, CDR2 YFSETQ. CDR3 amino acids: CASSLALAGRNEQFF. In nucleotides, the CDR3 is TGCGCCAGCAGCTTGGCTCTAGCGGGAAGGAATGAGCAGTTCTTC.

CDR3: CASRNRPGANVLTF. The CDR3 nucleotides are TGTGCCAGCAGGAACAGGCCCGGGGCCAACGTCCTGACTTTC. The J gene is TRBJ2-6, the V gene TRBV6-5; perhaps TRBD1 as D (5 bases). Trimming left V 6 bases short and J 4 bases short, with 10 bases between. The CDR3 consists of 14 residues. Germline V gene lookup returns CDR1 MNHEY and CDR2 SVGAGI.

This clone came up a few times. The chain links TRBV27 to TRBJ2-3, with 10 bases matching TRBD2. Germline CDR1 MNHEY, CDR2 SMNVEV (reference sequence). V was pared by 5 bases and J by 2 bases, with 13 bases of the junction left unmatched. This CDR3 comprises 18 residues. The CDR3 DNA reads TGTGCCAGCAGTGCCCGACTAGCGGGTGCCCCTAACACAGATACGCAGTATTTT. Translating it yields CASSARLAGAPNTDTQYF.

This clone was seen once. V gene TRBV23-1 combines with J gene TRBJ1-2; 8 bases match TRBD1. TRBV23-1 has ORF status, its function being uncertain. Trimming cost V 0 bases and J 7 bases; bases outside gene matches: 13. CDR3 size: 17 residues. CDR3 residues: CASSQSSRQGTSPGYTF. Written as DNA, the CDR3 is TGCGCCAGCAGTCAATCATCCCGACAGGGGACCTCGCCTGGCTACACCTTC.

The V gene is TRBV6-1, the J gene TRBJ1-1; the D is unclear. This CDR3 is built from 12 residues. Trimming left V 6 bases short and J 7 bases short, with 12 bases between. Germline loops: CDR1 MNHNS, CDR2 SASEGT. The CDR3 sequence is CASSRRVIEAFF. The CDR3 nucleotides are TGTGCCAGCAGCAGGAGGGTTATTGAAGCTTTCTTT.

The chain recombines TRBV5-4 with TRBJ2-5, with 8 bases identical to TRBD1. CDR3 length equals 14 residues. The V gene end was trimmed by 5 bases and the J gene end by 2 bases; junction bases not matched to a gene: 5. The germline gives CDR1 SGHNT, CDR2 YYREEE (reference sequence). Here the CDR3 DNA reads TGTGCCAGCAGGACCACAGGGGGGCAAGAGACCCAGTACTTC. The encoded protein is CASRTTGGQETQYF.

With respect to this clone: One end of the junction is discordant with germline, which a read error may explain. As DNA, the CDR3 is TGTTCCAGCAGCTTGGACACAGGGACGAACACTGAAGCTTTCTTT. Translation: CSSSLDTGTNTEAFF. The chain employs TRBV7-9 and TRBJ1-1; a weak D match, TRBD1 (6 bases). The CDR3 extends over 15 amino acids. Germline V gene sequence: CDR1 SEHNR, CDR2 FQNEAQ (reference sequence).

J is TRBJ2-5 and V is TRBV5-1; TRBD1 might be the D (6 bases). The CDR3 is 14 residues long. The V end was cut by 0 bases, the J end by 4 bases, with 10 bases between. Germline values: CDR1 SGHRS, CDR2 YFSETQ. The CDR3 DNA sequence: TGCGCCAGCAGCTTGGATGGGGGCAGAGAGACCCAGTACTTC. Protein: CASSLDGGRETQYF.

As DNA, the CDR3 is TGTGCCAGCAGTGAATACGACAGGGGGGAAGCTTTCTTT. Its translation: CASSEYDRGEAFF. The V and J genes are TRBV25-1 and TRBJ1-1; 9 bases map to TRBD1. Looked up from germline, CDR1 is MGHDK and CDR2 is SYGVNS. With 0 bases clipped from V and 8 bases from J, the junction kept 1 base outside the gene matches. The CDR3 extends over 13 amino acids.

The chain has TRBV6-6 and TRBJ1-1; 7 bases fit TRBD1. Germline trimming cut 6 bases from V and 0 bases from J; bases unmatched to any gene: 7. The CDR3 runs 15 residues. Germline lookup yields CDR1 MNHNY and CDR2 SVGAGI (reference sequence). The CDR3 loop is CASRLDGQVNTEAFF. CDR3 nucleotides: TGTGCCAGCAGGTTAGACGGACAGGTGAACACTGAAGCTTTCTTT.

This clone was seen a handful of times. This rearrangement joins TRBV5-1 to TRBJ2-7; D perhaps matches TRBD2 (6 bases). The length of the CDR3 is 15 residues. V dropped 3 bases and J dropped 0 bases, with 13 bases sitting between them. CDR1 SGHRS and CDR2 YFSETQ come from the germline V gene. This CDR3 reads CASSSRLEPSYEQYF. Written as DNA, the CDR3 is TGCGCCAGCAGCTCCCGACTAGAGCCCTCCTACGAGCAGTACTTC. Together with reference TRBV5-1 and TRBJ2-7, the CDR3 gives the full variable domain: KAGVTQTPRYLIKTRGQQVTLSCSPISGHRSVSWYQQTPGQGLQFLFEYFSETQRNKGNFPGRFSGRQFSNSRSEMNVSTLELGDSALYLCASSSRLEPSYEQYFGPGTRLTVT.

The chain recombines TRBV29-1 with TRBJ2-5, with 10 bases lining up with TRBD2. The J call is in doubt because the DNA end fits TRBJ2-7 better. The CDR3 consists of 13 residues. CDR1 and CDR2 from the germline V gene are SQVTM and ANQGSEA. The DNA of the CDR3 is TGCAGCGCTAGGACTAGCGGACCCTACGAGCAGTACTTC. This sequence encodes CSARTSGPYEQYF.

The CDR3 reads CASSRGLAEYNEQFF. CDR3 nucleotides: TGTGCCAGCAGCAGGGGACTAGCGGAGTACAATGAGCAGTTCTTC. This chain links TRBV5-4 with TRBJ2-1; 11 bases match TRBD2. V lost 4 bases and J lost 4; bases outside the gene matches: 4. Germline CDR1 is SGHNT and CDR2 is YYREEE (reference sequence). The CDR3 spans 15 residues.